The source of this TCR beta chain is a study of response to subunit inactivated influenza vaccine (dated 2018 in TCRdb). Context from the whole study: Deep quantitative profiling of the T cell receptor repertoire was used in the study to follow responses to a trivalent subunit inactivated influenza vaccine.

Results the study describes overall, beyond this receptor: The authors proposed that each seasonal influenza vaccination may bring in only a limited number of new T cells.

V and J lose 1 base and 5 bases, and a span of 9 bases separates them. The CDR3 contains 14 residues, cysteine and phenylalanine counted. The kept DNA is CDR3 alone, 42 bases in frame from the first base. Reading the germline V gene (reference sequence) gives CDR1 DFQATT and CDR2 SNEGSKA. The library was obtained by RT-PCR. Sequencing used an Illumina HiSeq 2500. TCRdb redid the processing of the public reads, applying fastp at Q25 and MiXCR, and retained in-frame beta chains. Identical CDR3 protein sequences are pooled into one entry, listed with their most common genes and DNA. The sample contains around 790,000 distinct CDR3 sequences, approximately 22% of them found a single time. The ten top clones hold approximately 10% of the sample. About this clonotype itself: No cognate antigen has been identified for it. No much larger clonotype is one base removed from it; base qualities were not supplied.

The receptor chain draws on TRBV20-1 and TRBJ1-6; a tentative D call is TRBD1 (5 bases match). The clonotype originates from a man between 50 and 59 years old who received an inactivated influenza vaccine. Donor details come from another sample of the same person, matched by shared clones. The sample consisted of PBMCs from blood, taken more than 4 days after vaccination. The sequenced DNA: TGCAGTGCTAGAGGGGGGTCCAATAATTCACCCCTCCACTTT. Translated, it gives CSARGGSNNSPLHF.